The TCR beta chain under discussion was sequenced for a study of T-cell reconstitution after alpha-beta-depleted transplantation in children. Notes on the study in general: Once a year had passed after transplant, T-cell counts and diversity came mostly from newly produced T cells.

The authors prepared the TCRbeta library with unique molecular identifiers. MiXCR, run by TCRdb on the PCR reads, gives a single entry per CDR3 protein. The sample consists of under 250,000 distinct CDR3 sequences, about 7% of them appearing once. The CDR3 is made up of 17 amino acids. The germline V gene encodes CDR1 SGHKS and CDR2 YYEKEE (reference sequence). With 0 bases removed from V and 0 bases from J, the gap between germline ends came to 10 bases. There are a few counts of this clonotype. No antigen is known for it. V usage is TRBV5-5 and J usage is TRBJ2-6; D remains ambiguous. The input for sequencing was PBMCs, taken before TCRalphabeta/CD19-depleted stem cell transplant. This TCR was recovered from a boy between 2 and 10 years old with acute lymphoblastic leukemia, due to receive a stem cell transplant. CDR3 sequence (DNA): TGTGCCAGCAGCTTGGCTTCCCTAGGCTCTGGGGCCAACGTCCTGACTTTC. It translates to CASSLASLGSGANVLTF.